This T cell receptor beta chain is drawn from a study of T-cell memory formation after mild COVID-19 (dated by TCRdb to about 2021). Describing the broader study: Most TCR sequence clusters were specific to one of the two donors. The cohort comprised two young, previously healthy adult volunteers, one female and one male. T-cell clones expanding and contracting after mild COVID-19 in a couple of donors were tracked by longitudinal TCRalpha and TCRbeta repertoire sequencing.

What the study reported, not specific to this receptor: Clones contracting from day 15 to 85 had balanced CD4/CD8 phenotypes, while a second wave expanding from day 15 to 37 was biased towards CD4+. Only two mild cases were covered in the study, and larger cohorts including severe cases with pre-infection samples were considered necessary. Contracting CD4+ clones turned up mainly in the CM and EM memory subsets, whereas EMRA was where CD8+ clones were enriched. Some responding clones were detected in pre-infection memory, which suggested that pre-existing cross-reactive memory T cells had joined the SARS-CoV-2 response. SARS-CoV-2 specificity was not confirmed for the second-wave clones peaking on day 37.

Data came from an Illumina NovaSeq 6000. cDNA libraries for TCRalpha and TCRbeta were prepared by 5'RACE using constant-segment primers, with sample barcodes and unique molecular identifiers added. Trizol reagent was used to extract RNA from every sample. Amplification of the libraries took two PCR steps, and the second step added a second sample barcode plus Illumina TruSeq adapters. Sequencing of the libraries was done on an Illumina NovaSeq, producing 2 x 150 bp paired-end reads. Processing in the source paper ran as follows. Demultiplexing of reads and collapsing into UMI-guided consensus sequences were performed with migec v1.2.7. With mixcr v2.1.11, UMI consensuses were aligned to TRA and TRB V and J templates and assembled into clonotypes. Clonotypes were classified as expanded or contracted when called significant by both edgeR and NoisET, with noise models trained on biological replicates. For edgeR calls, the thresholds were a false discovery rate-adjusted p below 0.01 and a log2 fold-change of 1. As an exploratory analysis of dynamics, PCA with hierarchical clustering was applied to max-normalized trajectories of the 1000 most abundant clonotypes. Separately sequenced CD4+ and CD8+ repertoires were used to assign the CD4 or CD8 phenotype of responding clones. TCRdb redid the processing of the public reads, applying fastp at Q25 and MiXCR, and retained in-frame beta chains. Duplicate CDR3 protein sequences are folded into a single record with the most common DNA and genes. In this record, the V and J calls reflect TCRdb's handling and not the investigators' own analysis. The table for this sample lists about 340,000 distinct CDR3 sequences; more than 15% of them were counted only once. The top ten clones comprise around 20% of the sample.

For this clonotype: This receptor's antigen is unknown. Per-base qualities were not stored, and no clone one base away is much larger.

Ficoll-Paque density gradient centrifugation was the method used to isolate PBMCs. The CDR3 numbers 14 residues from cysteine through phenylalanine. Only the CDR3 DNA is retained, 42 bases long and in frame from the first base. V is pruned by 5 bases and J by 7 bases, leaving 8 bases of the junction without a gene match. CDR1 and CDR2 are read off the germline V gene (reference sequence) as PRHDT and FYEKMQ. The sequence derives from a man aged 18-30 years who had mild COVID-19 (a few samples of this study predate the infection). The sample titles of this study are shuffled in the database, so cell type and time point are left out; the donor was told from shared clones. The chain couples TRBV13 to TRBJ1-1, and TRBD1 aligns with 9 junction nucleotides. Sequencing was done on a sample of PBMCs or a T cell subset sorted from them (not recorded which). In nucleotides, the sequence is TGTGCCAGCAGCCCTCCCCCGGGACAGGGTGAAGCTTTCTTT. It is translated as CASSPPPGQGEAFF.